Listed below are T cell receptor beta chains from one sample, sequenced in a study of OX40 agonist ivuxolimab in advanced cancers. Produced via immunoSEQ multiplex PCR; TCRdb's table is partial and in-frame only. Of under 70,000 clones listed, roughly 88% are singletons. The sample consisted of CD4+ or CD8+ T cells sorted from blood, taken in a trial of the OX40 agonist ivuxolimab. These receptors all come from an adult with an advanced solid tumor such as melanoma, head and neck, liver or kidney cancer. Both conserved end residues are part of each CDR3. D genes are given only for firm matches. Size is stated for part of the rows, as once, few or many counts, or as a class when the clone is expanded.

V gene	clone size	D gene	CDR3 protein
TRBV18	NA	NA	CASSPPGDSPLHF
TRBV9	NA	TRBD2	CASSLRTRGLANTGELFF
TRBV4-1	NA	TRBD2	CASSQVAGNPYNEQFF
TRBV2	once	TRBD2	CASSARTSGSYNEQFF
TRBV28	NA	TRBD1	CASQLSGGVGANVLTF
TRBV5-1	NA	TRBD2	CASELTSGRQETQYF
TRBV9	NA	NA	CASSVGRGTDEPQHF
TRBV5-1	NA	NA	CASSLTSDPIQETQYF
TRBV7-2	once	NA	CASSLAAGYEQYF
TRBV6-1	NA	NA	CASRGEAGPGKLFF